This record looks at one T cell receptor beta chain sequence and its context. The data are from a study of T cell responses to AZD1222 COVID-19 vaccine. Produced via immunoSEQ multiplex PCR; TCRdb's table is partial and in-frame only. The sample lists 150,000 to 200,000 clones, around 90% occurring once. CDR3 length equals 15 residues. The ends were cut back, 5 bases at V and 6 bases at J, with 16 bases in the middle. The V gene's germline CDR1 is MNHEY and CDR2 SMNVEV (reference sequence). This sequence joins TRBV27 and TRBJ1-4; a possible D gene is TRBD1 (5 bases). The material was peripheral blood, obtained on day 0 of AZD1222 vaccination. This TCR derives from an adult in good health. CDR3 coding DNA: TGTGCCAGCAGTAGCGCGGGGACCGGGCATGAAAAACTGTTTTTT. Protein sequence: CASSSAGTGHEKLFF.